The 23 T cell receptor beta chains in this list originate from one sample, sequenced in a study of T cell clonality in common variable immunodeficiency. Sequencing was performed with immunoSEQ multiplex PCR; in TCRdb, only in-frame clones are kept and a portion is missing. Recorded here are about 9,200 clones, with no singletons, and the ten leading clones hold roughly 4.3%. Study-wide points: Common variable immunodeficiency TCR beta sequences reportedly had fewer deletions and N-nucleotide insertions.

Antigen specificity for these receptors is unknown. Sequencing input: peripheral blood mononuclear cells. The origin of the receptors is a human donor with common variable immunodeficiency.

This clone was seen repeatedly, ten times or more. The CDR3 goes on 3 residues after the read ends, and that part is filled in from the germline J gene. The rearrangement uses TRBV18 and TRBJ2-5, with 7 nucleotides matching TRBD2. CDR1 and CDR2 (germline): KGHSH, LQKENI. The CDR3 is 15 amino acids. The J segment lost 4 bases and the V segment lost 1 base, leaving 6 bases of the junction unmatched. The sequenced part of the CDR3 DNA is TGTGCCAGCTCACCACTGACTAGCCCTCGAGAGACC. It yields the protein CASSPLTSPRET. The CDR3 reads in full as CASSPLTSPRETQYF. Together with reference TRBV18 and TRBJ2-5, the CDR3 gives the full variable domain: NAGVMQNPRHLVRRRGQEARLRCSPMKGHSHVYWYRQLPEEGLKFMVYLQKENIIDESGMPKERFSAEFPKEGPSILRIQQVVRGDSAAYFCASSPLTSPRETQYFGPGTRLLVL.

This clone appeared many times. The sequenced fragment ends 3 residues before the CDR3 boundary, so the rest is inferred from the germline J gene. The chain links TRBV29-1 to TRBJ1-2; D gene uncertain. V was cut by 6 bases and J by 0 bases, with 8 bases left in between. Germline CDR1 reads SQVTM; CDR2 reads ANQGSEA. This CDR3 contains 12 residues. The DNA read from the CDR3 is TGCAGCGTGCACAGCCCTAACTATGGC. It encodes CSVHSPNYG. The full CDR3 protein reads CSVHSPNYGYTF.

At least ten counts were recorded for this clone. The read stops 3 residues short of the end of the CDR3; the missing end is completed from the germline J gene. The chain carries TRBV5-1 and TRBJ1-4; 8 bases are a match to TRBD1. The CDR3 consists of 17 residues. The ends lost 4 bases at V and 7 bases at J; junction bases unmatched: 15. Germline V gene lookup returns CDR1 SGHRS and CDR2 YFSETQ. The DNA read from the CDR3 is TGCGCCAGCAGCCCAGGTCGTACAGGGGGACTGATTGAAAAA. Translated: CASSPGRTGGLIEK. The entire CDR3 reads CASSPGRTGGLIEKLFF.

Judged by abundance, this clone is medium-sized. Read data end 3 residues before the CDR3 end; the end is taken from the germline J gene. V gene TRBV18 combines with J gene TRBJ1-2; TRBD1 matches 8 bases. The CDR3 covers 14 residues. Germline V gene sequence: CDR1 KGHSH, CDR2 LQKENI. This CDR3 reads CASSPGRGLWGYTF. CDR3 bases read: TGTGCCAGCTCACCTGGCAGGGGGCTATGGGGC.

The sample holds many counts of this clone. The CDR3 end lies 3 residues beyond the end of the read and is filled in from the germline J gene. The gene calls are TRBV6-2 or TRBV6-3 and TRBJ1-5; 8 bases map to TRBD1. Germline V CDR1 and CDR2: MNHEY, SVGEGT. With V trimmed by 6 bases and J by 4 bases, 5 bases remained unmatched. This CDR3 is 14 amino acids long. The DNA read from the CDR3 is TGTGCCAGCAGACCCCGACAGGGGAATCAGCCC. Its translation: CASRPRQGNQP. The whole CDR3 is CASRPRQGNQPQHF.

This clone showed up many times. The observed sequence ends 3 residues before the CDR3 terminus, with the missing tail filled in from the germline J gene. V gene TRBV2 combines with J gene TRBJ2-7; 7 bases match TRBD1. The CDR3 is 15 amino acids. V lost 2 bases and J lost 6; bases outside the gene matches: 10. Germline CDR1 SNHLY, CDR2 FYNNEI. CDR3 protein: CASSEIRQGLSEQYF. The CDR3 DNA, read in part, is TGTGCCAGCAGTGAAATAAGACAGGGTCTCAGCGAG.

This clone was detected ten times or more. The CDR3 end is not reached by the read, which stops 3 residues before it; the germline J gene fills it in. The chain uses TRBV19 and TRBJ1-2, with D uncertain. This CDR3 has 15 residues. V shed 7 bases and J shed 0 bases, with 15 bases lying between them. The germline V gene encodes CDR1 LNHDA and CDR2 SQIVND (reference sequence). CDR3 amino acids: CASKGPSRANYGYTF. Partial CDR3 DNA: TGTGCCAGTAAAGGGCCTTCGCGGGCTAACTATGGC.

This clone was picked up many times. The read terminates 3 residues before the CDR3 end, so the remaining end is supplied by the germline J gene. The chain is built from TRBV6-2 or TRBV6-3 and TRBJ2-5, with 10 bases lining up with TRBD1. V trimming: 5 bases; J trimming: 5 bases; junction bases outside the gene matches: 5. The V gene's germline CDR1 is MNHEY and CDR2 SVGEGT. The CDR3 contains 14 residues. CDR3 loop: CASSQGQGRETQYF. The covered CDR3 bases are TGTGCCAGCAGTCAGGGACAGGGGAGGGAGACC.

This clone was seen many times. The read comes to an end 3 residues before the CDR3 does, leaving the germline J gene to fill in the end. J is TRBJ2-7 and V is TRBV6-1, with TRBD1 identical over 7 bases. The V gene's germline CDR1 is MNHNS and CDR2 SASEGT. The CDR3 runs to 14 residues. With 3 bases clipped from V and 4 bases from J, the junction kept 6 bases outside the gene matches. CDR3 sequence reads: CASSEDRPPYEQYF. Incomplete CDR3 DNA: TGTGCCAGCAGTGAGGACAGGCCACCGTACGAG.

This clone was seen at least ten times. The sequenced fragment ends 3 residues before the CDR3 boundary, so the rest is inferred from the germline J gene. This sample includes further DNA sequences coding for the same CDR3. The chain links TRBV2 to TRBJ2-5, with 7 nucleotides matching TRBD2. Germline assignment: CDR1 SNHLY and CDR2 FYNNEI. CDR3 size: 15 residues. This CDR3 reads CASSPVRLAGATQYF. The sequenced CDR3 bases are TGTGCCAGCAGCCCGGTTCGACTAGCCGGTGCTACC.

This clone is medium-sized by share. The read falls 3 residues short of the CDR3 end, and the missing part is taken from the germline J gene. J is TRBJ2-2 and V is TRBV29-1, with 7 bases identical to TRBD2. With V trimmed by 3 bases and J by 4 bases, 8 bases remained unmatched. The CDR3 has 15 amino acids. The V gene's germline CDR1 is SQVTM and CDR2 ANQGSEA. Partial CDR3 DNA: TGCAGCGTTGATTGGGTAGCGGGTAGCACCGGGGAG. Encoded protein: CSVDWVAGSTGE. In full, the CDR3 is CSVDWVAGSTGELFF.

By sample share, this clone is medium-sized. The sequenced fragment ends 3 residues before the CDR3 boundary, so the rest is inferred from the germline J gene. The rearrangement links TRBV30 to TRBJ2-1; 12 positions match TRBD2. Germline V CDR1 and CDR2: GTSNPN, SVGIG (reference sequence). Losses at the gene ends were 1 base for V and 5 bases for J; bases not matched to a gene: 3. This CDR3 comprises 15 residues. The sequenced CDR3 bases are TGTGCCTGGAGTGCTTGGACTAGCGGGGACAATGAG. Protein product: CAWSAWTSGDNE. The CDR3 as a whole reads CAWSAWTSGDNEQFF.

This clone has ten or more counts. The read finishes 3 residues shy of the CDR3 end, and the germline J gene is used to complete it. The V gene is TRBV30, the J gene TRBJ2-1; 10 bases align to TRBD2. The CDR3 length is 19 residues. Germline V gene sequence: CDR1 GTSNPN, CDR2 SVGIG (reference sequence). Germline trimming cut 3 bases from V and 6 bases from J; bases unmatched to any gene: 20. The covered CDR3 bases are TGTGCCTGGAGCCACCTCACTAGCGGGATTAAACTTGGGTCCAATGAG. It is translated as CAWSHLTSGIKLGSNE. The CDR3 in full is CAWSHLTSGIKLGSNEQFF.

Judged by abundance, this clone is medium-sized. The read finishes 3 residues shy of the CDR3 end, and the germline J gene is used to complete it. This chain joins TRBV6-2 or TRBV6-3 and TRBJ1-5, with 8 bases aligning to TRBD1. The V gene end was trimmed by 5 bases and the J gene end by 6 bases; junction bases not matched to a gene: 12. CDR3 size: 16 residues. The germline V gene encodes CDR1 MNHEY and CDR2 SVGEGT. The covered CDR3 bases are TGTGCCAGCAGTCGCGGACAGGGCGGGTATGGTCAGCCC. This gives the protein CASSRGQGGYGQP. The CDR3 in full is CASSRGQGGYGQPQHF.

This clone was observed at least ten times. The read ends 3 residues before the CDR3 terminus; that terminus is restored from the germline J gene. The chain employs TRBV28 and TRBJ2-7; 7 bases line up with TRBD2. This CDR3 has 14 residues. From germline, CDR1 is MDHEN and CDR2 SYDVKM. V lost 7 bases to trimming and J lost 2 bases; unmatched junction nucleotides: 8. The DNA read from the CDR3 is TGTGCCAGCAAGACGGGACTAACTCCCTACGAG. This codes for CASKTGLTPYE. The full-length CDR3 reads as CASKTGLTPYEQYF.

The sample holds many counts of this clone. From the germline J gene comes the end of the CDR3, since the read stops 3 residues before it. The rearrangement uses TRBV24-1 and TRBJ2-1, with TRBD2 matching over 14 bases. The CDR3 sequence is 17 residues long. Germline V lookup: CDR1 KGHDR, CDR2 SFDVKD. V dropped 2 bases and J dropped 7; count of bases not matched to a gene: 6. CDR3 protein: CATSDSRLAGGLNEQFF. CDR3 DNA, as far as it was read: TGTGCCACCAGTGATTCTAGACTAGCGGGAGGGCTGAATGAG.

This clone was counted ten times or more. The read terminates 3 residues ahead of where the CDR3 ends, so the germline J gene completes it. The J gene is TRBJ2-1, the V gene TRBV16, with 7 nucleotides matching TRBD1. CDR1 and CDR2 from the germline V gene are KGHSY and FQNENV. The CDR3 extends over 16 amino acids. Trimming at V came to 4 bases and at J to 4 bases, leaving 10 bases not matched to a gene. The chain's CDR3 is CASSPLWDSMYNEQFF. The CDR3 bases that were read are TGTGCCAGCAGCCCTCTATGGGACAGCATGTACAATGAG.

This clone is judged medium-sized (0.01 to 0.1%). Coverage ceases 3 residues before the CDR3 finishes, and the germline J gene fills in the end. The J gene is TRBJ2-7, the V gene TRBV5-1; D perhaps matches TRBD2 (5 bases). The CDR3 has 15 amino acids. CDR1 and CDR2 from the germline V gene are SGHRS and YFSETQ. V lost 3 bases, J lost 4 bases, and 17 bases lay in between. The CDR3 loop is CASSSNPTPGYEQYF. CDR3 DNA, as far as it was read: TGCGCCAGCAGCTCTAACCCAACCCCGGGGTACGAG.

This clone was picked up many times. The CDR3 goes on 3 residues after the read ends, and that part is filled in from the germline J gene. The chain couples TRBV19 to TRBJ2-3; 7 positions match TRBD1. The CDR3 is 14 residues long. V gave up 7 bases and J gave up 3 bases; unmatched junction bases: 7. The germline V gene encodes CDR1 LNHDA and CDR2 SQIVND (reference sequence). CDR3 in amino acids: CASTLGQRTDTQYF. The part of the CDR3 DNA that was read is TGTGCCAGTACTCTGGGACAGCGGACAGATACG.

This clone has at least ten counts. The CDR3 end falls 3 residues outside the read, so it is completed with the germline J gene. The rearrangement joins TRBV19 to TRBJ2-5; 7 bases match TRBD1. The V and J ends lost 6 bases and 4 bases, in that order; junction bases with no gene match: 8. The CDR3 extends over 14 amino acids. Germline V CDR1 and CDR2: LNHDA, SQIVND (reference sequence). The CDR3 bases that were read are TGTGCCAGTAGCAACAACAGGGGTGGAGAGACC. It is translated as CASSNNRGGET. The whole CDR3 protein is CASSNNRGGETQYF.

This clone showed up many times. From the germline J gene comes the end of the CDR3, since the read stops 3 residues before it. The chain recombines TRBV19 with TRBJ2-3; TRBD1 agrees at 7 bases. J lost 1 base, V lost 5 bases, and 3 bases had no gene match. Germline CDR1 is LNHDA and CDR2 is SQIVND (reference sequence). This CDR3 is built from 14 residues. Partial CDR3 DNA: TGTGCCAGTAGTTGGGACAGCCGCACAGATACG. This gives the protein CASSWDSRTDT. The complete CDR3 reads CASSWDSRTDTQYF.

This clone appeared many times. The read is 3 residues too short to cover the CDR3 end, so that end is filled in from the germline J gene. The chain combines TRBV19 with TRBJ2-1; TRBD2 might be the D (5 bases). Per the germline V gene, CDR1 is LNHDA and CDR2 is SQIVND (reference sequence). This CDR3 has 15 amino acids. Trimming stripped 5 bases from V and 6 bases from J, with 17 bases between. The CDR3 loop reads CASSGVGRGGNEQFF. The covered CDR3 bases are TGTGCCAGTAGTGGGGTTGGCCGGGGTGGCAATGAG.

This clone was detected ten times or more. Read coverage stops 3 residues before the CDR3 terminus; the germline J gene supplies the remainder. V usage is TRBV7-8 and J usage is TRBJ1-1; D is perhaps TRBD1 (5 bases). Germline V gives CDR1 SGHVS, CDR2 FQNEAQ. The CDR3 loop spans 14 amino acids. The germline V and J ends were trimmed by 4 bases and 6 bases, with 15 bases remaining between them. CDR3 DNA (partial): TGTGCCAGCAGCTCTAGAGGCAGGGAAGCTGAA. This sequence encodes CASSSRGREAE. Given in full, the CDR3 is CASSSRGREAEAFF.